The rows below give T cell receptor beta chains drawn from one sample of a study of blood T cell repertoires in COVID-19. Sequenced by immunoSEQ multiplex PCR; TCRdb stores in-frame clones only, minus some. The table records 100,000 to 120,000 clones, 85% to 90% of them present only once. The sequencing input was peripheral blood. Every receptor here comes from a man between 50 and 59 years old with acute or convalescent COVID-19. The CDR3 runs from the conserved cysteine through the conserved F or W. Each record gives: V gene, clone size, J gene, D gene, CDR3 DNA, CDR3 protein. D genes are given only for firm matches. Clone size is not always given. Where it is, it says once, few, many or a class for expanded clones.

TRBV9,-,TRBJ2-1,TRBD2,TGTGCCAGCAGCGTAGCCCTAGCGGCCGTTCGCTATGAGCAGTTCTTC,CASSVALAAVRYEQFF
TRBV12-3/TRBV12-4,-,TRBJ2-7,-,TGTGCCAGCAGTTTAAACACGGGCGAGCAGTACTTC,CASSLNTGEQYF
TRBV7-3,-,TRBJ1-1,-,TGTGCCAGCAGCGCGTCGAGATCGAACACTGAAGCTTTCTTT,CASSASRSNTEAFF
TRBV20-1,-,TRBJ2-3,-,TGCAGTGTTAAAACGGGAGATACGCAGTATTTT,CSVKTGDTQYF
TRBV4-1,-,TRBJ1-1,-,TGCGCCAGTCAGCGCGTCATGAACACTGAAGCTTTCTTT,CASQRVMNTEAFF
TRBV24-1,-,TRBJ2-2,TRBD2,TGTGCCACCAGTCCCACTAGCGGGGTGAACACCGGGGAGCTGTTTTTT,CATSPTSGVNTGELFF
TRBV6-5,-,TRBJ2-2,-,TGTGCCAGCAGTTTTCTCACCGGGGAGCTGTTTTTT,CASSFLTGELFF
TRBV5-1,-,TRBJ2-1,TRBD2,TGCGCCAGCAGCTTGTCCAGCGGGGGATACAATGAGCAGTTCTTC,CASSLSSGGYNEQFF
TRBV5-1,-,TRBJ1-1,-,TGCGCCAGCAGCTTGGGACACCAAAACACTGAAGCTTTCTTT,CASSLGHQNTEAFF
TRBV7-3,-,TRBJ1-1,-,TGTGCCAGCAGCTTATCTGCGAGGAACACTGAAGCTTTCTTT,CASSLSARNTEAFF
TRBV9,-,TRBJ2-5,-,TGTGCCAGCAGCCCGTATATTGCGGGGAGGGAGACCCAGTACTTC,CASSPYIAGRETQYF
TRBV18,-,TRBJ1-1,TRBD1,TGTGCCAGCTCACAAGGACAGGGGTTGGATGACACTGAAGCTTTCTTT,CASSQGQGLDDTEAFF
TRBV19,-,TRBJ2-1,TRBD2,TGTGCCAGTATGAAAGTCGGGGGGGGCCCCTACAATGAGCAGTTCTTC,CASMKVGGGPYNEQFF
TRBV15,-,TRBJ2-7,TRBD1,TGTGCCACCAGCACCAACAGGGGCTACGAGCAGTACTTC,CATSTNRGYEQYF
TRBV14,-,TRBJ2-5,-,TGTGCCAGCAGCCAAGCTCGGGGGGCGGGGGCCCAGTACTTC,CASSQARGAGAQYF
TRBV28,few,TRBJ1-2,-,TGTGCCAGCAGTTTGAGGACAGTCCTGGAGGGCTACACCTTC,CASSLRTVLEGYTF
TRBV28,-,TRBJ2-7,-,TGTGCCAGCAGCCAGGGGTTGGGGGAGCAGTACTTC,CASSQGLGEQYF
TRBV2,-,TRBJ2-7,-,TGTGCCACCAGCGTCCCCCAGGGGGGATTCCACGAGCAGTACTTC,CATSVPQGGFHEQYF
TRBV24-1,-,TRBJ2-1,-,TGTGCCACCAGTGATTTGGGGCAGGGTAGAAATGAGCAGTTCTTC,CATSDLGQGRNEQFF
TRBV30,-,TRBJ1-2,-,TGTGCCTGCCCGGGTGCTAGCTATGGCTACACCTTC,CACPGASYGYTF
TRBV11-3,-,TRBJ2-3,TRBD1,TGTGCCAGCAGCTACAGGGGTCTGGGGAGCATAACAGATACGCAGTATTTT,CASSYRGLGSITDTQYF
TRBV6-5,-,TRBJ2-3,-,TGTGCCAGCAGTTACTATGGCGGGGATAACACAGATACGCAGTATTTT,CASSYYGGDNTDTQYF
TRBV5-1,-,TRBJ2-1,TRBD1,TGCGCCAGCAGCCGAGGGACAGTGGCGGCCAATGAGCAGTTCTTC,CASSRGTVAANEQFF
TRBV24-1,-,TRBJ2-3,TRBD2,TGTGCCACCAGCCCGACTAGCGGGATAACAGATACGCAGTATTTT,CATSPTSGITDTQYF
TRBV25-1,-,TRBJ2-2,TRBD2,TGTGCCAGCAGTCCTCGGCTAGCGGTAACCGGGGAGCTGTTTTTT,CASSPRLAVTGELFF
TRBV19,-,TRBJ1-5,-,TGTGCCAGTAGTGGGGCAGGCCGTCCCACAAATCAGCCCCAGCATTTT,CASSGAGRPTNQPQHF
TRBV4-1,-,TRBJ2-1,TRBD2,TGCGCCAGCAGCCAAGGGGGCGGGGGTTTCTACAATGAGCAGTTCTTC,CASSQGGGGFYNEQFF
TRBV19,-,TRBJ2-7,-,TGTGCCAGTAGTATATTGGTAGGGGACGAGCAGTACTTC,CASSILVGDEQYF
TRBV27,-,TRBJ2-7,-,TGTGCCAGCAGCGGAGGCTACGAGCAGTACTTC,CASSGGYEQYF
TRBV24-1,-,TRBJ1-1,-,TGTGCCACCAGTGATTTCCGAGTTCGTCAGAACACTGAAGCTTTCTTT,CATSDFRVRQNTEAFF
TRBV18,-,TRBJ1-1,TRBD1,TGTGCCAGCTCACAACAGGGGGCGAATAATCGTCTTGCTGAAGCTTTCTTT,CASSQQGANNRLAEAFF
TRBV7-2,-,TRBJ2-1,TRBD2,TGTGCCAGCAGCTTGGGACTAGCGGGGGGTGGCAATGAGCAGTTCTTC,CASSLGLAGGGNEQFF
TRBV6-5,-,TRBJ2-1,-,TGTGCCAGCAGGATAGCGGCCTCCTCCTACAATGAGCAGTTCTTC,CASRIAASSYNEQFF
TRBV20-1,-,TRBJ2-1,-,TGCAGTGCTAGTACGGAGGGCCGGAATGAGCAGTTCTTC,CSASTEGRNEQFF
TRBV2,-,TRBJ1-1,TRBD1,TGTGCCAGCAGCTTACAGGGGGAAGGGGCTGAAGCTTTCTTT,CASSLQGEGAEAFF
TRBV5-4,-,TRBJ2-3,TRBD2,TGTGCCAGCAGCAGTAGAACTAGCGGGAGGCGGGATACGCAGTATTTT,CASSSRTSGRRDTQYF
TRBV5-6,-,TRBJ2-7,TRBD2,TGTGCCAGCAGCTCTATCGGGGGGAGAATTACCTACGAGCAGTACTTC,CASSSIGGRITYEQYF
TRBV25-1,-,TRBJ1-6,-,TGTGCCAGCAGTGAAGAAAAGGGACTAAAGAATTCACCCCTCCACTTT,CASSEEKGLKNSPLHF
TRBV5-1,-,TRBJ2-5,-,TGCGCCAGCAGCTTGGGCCCGTTGGCGGAGTACCAAGAGACCCAGTACTTC,CASSLGPLAEYQETQYF
TRBV7-9,-,TRBJ2-1,TRBD1,TGTGCCAGCAGCTCCCCCCGGGACAGGGCCTACAATGAGCAGTTCTTC,CASSSPRDRAYNEQFF
TRBV9,few,TRBJ2-2,TRBD1,TGTGCCAGCAGCACAAGGACAGGGAAGAACACCGGGGAGCTGTTTTTT,CASSTRTGKNTGELFF
TRBV6-5,-,TRBJ2-7,-,TGTGCCAGCAGTTCCATAGGACGGGAGACCTACGAGCAGTACTTC,CASSSIGRETYEQYF
TRBV27,-,TRBJ1-1,TRBD1,TGTGCCAGCCAAACTTCCGGGACAGGGGTATCCACTGAAGCTTTCTTT,CASQTSGTGVSTEAFF
TRBV5-4,-,TRBJ2-7,TRBD1,TGTGCCAGCAGCTCGGGACAGGGTGACGGCGAGCAGTACTTC,CASSSGQGDGEQYF
TRBV7-9,-,TRBJ2-1,-,TGTGCCAGCAGCTTAGAACGCCGCGGGCGATGGGAGCAGTTCTTC,CASSLERRGRWEQFF
TRBV6-5,-,TRBJ2-7,TRBD1,TGTGCCAGCAGTTACTCAGTGACAGGGGGCTACGAGCAGTACTTC,CASSYSVTGGYEQYF